The text below deals with one T cell receptor (beta chain). This sample stems from a study of cytomegalovirus exposure and HLA in healthy donors. A multiplex PCR was run with 60 Vbeta primers and 13 Jbeta primers. Assay used: immunoSEQ multiplex PCR; TCRdb lists only in-frame clones, some missing. Of about 120,000 clones in the sample, about 83% were seen once. Per the germline V gene, CDR1 is SGHDN and CDR2 is FVKESK. The CDR3 contains 14 residues. V shed 5 bases, J shed 5 bases, and the junction held 7 bases outside the gene matches. This TCR derives from a woman between 35 and 50 years old in good health and CMV-seropositive. Material for sequencing was PBMCs. This rearrangement joins TRBV14 to TRBJ1-2, with 8 positions matching TRBD1. CDR3 DNA sequence: TGTGCCAGCAGCTCAGGGGGCAGATCATATGGCTACACCTTC. This translates into CASSSGGRSYGYTF.